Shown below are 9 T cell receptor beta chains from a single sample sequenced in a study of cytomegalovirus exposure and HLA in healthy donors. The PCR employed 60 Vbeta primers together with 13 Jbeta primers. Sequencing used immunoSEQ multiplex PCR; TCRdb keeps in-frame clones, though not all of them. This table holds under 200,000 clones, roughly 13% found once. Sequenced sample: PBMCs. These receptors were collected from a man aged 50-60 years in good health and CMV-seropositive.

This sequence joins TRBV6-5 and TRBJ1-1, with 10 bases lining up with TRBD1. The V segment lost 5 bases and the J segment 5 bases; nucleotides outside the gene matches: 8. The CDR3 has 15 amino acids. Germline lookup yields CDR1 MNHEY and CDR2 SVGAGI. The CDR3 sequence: CASSPATGGRTEAFF. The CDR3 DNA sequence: TGTGCCAGCAGTCCCGCGACAGGGGGCAGAACTGAAGCTTTCTTT.

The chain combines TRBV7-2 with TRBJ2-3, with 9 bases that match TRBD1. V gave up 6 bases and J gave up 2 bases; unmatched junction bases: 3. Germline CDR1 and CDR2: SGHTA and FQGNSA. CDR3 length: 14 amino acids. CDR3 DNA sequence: TGTGCCAGCAGACGGGACAGGGACACAGATACGCAGTATTTT. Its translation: CASRRDRDTDTQYF.

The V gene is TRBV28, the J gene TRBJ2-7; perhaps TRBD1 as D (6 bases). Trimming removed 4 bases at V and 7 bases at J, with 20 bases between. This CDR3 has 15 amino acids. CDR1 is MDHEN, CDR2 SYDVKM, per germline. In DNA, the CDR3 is TGTGCCAGCAGTTCACCGGGACATGTAAATAGGGAGCAGTACTTC. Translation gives CASSSPGHVNREQYF.

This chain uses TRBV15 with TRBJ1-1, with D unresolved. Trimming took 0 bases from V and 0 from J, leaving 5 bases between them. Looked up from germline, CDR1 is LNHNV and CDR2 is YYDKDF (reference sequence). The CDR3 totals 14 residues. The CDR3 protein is CATSRDRVNTEAFF. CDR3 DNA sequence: TGTGCCACCAGCAGAGATCGGGTGAACACTGAAGCTTTCTTT.

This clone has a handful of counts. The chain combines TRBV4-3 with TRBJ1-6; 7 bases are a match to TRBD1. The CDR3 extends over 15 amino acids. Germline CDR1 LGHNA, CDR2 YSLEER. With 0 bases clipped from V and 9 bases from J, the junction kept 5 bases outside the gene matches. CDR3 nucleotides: TGCGCCAGCAGCCAAGAGAGCAGGGGGAGTTCACCCCTCCACTTT. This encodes CASSQESRGSSPLHF.

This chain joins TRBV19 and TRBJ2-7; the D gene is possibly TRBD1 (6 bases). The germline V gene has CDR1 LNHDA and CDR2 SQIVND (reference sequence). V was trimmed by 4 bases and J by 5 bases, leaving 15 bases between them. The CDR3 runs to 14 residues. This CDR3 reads CASSNRARTDEQYF. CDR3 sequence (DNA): TGTGCCAGTAGTAACAGGGCAAGGACGGACGAGCAGTACTTC.

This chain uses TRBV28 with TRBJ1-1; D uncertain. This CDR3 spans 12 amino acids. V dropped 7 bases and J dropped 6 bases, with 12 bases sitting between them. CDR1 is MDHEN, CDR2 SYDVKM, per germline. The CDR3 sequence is CASTTGWAEAFF. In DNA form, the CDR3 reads TGTGCCAGCACCACCGGGTGGGCTGAAGCTTTCTTT.

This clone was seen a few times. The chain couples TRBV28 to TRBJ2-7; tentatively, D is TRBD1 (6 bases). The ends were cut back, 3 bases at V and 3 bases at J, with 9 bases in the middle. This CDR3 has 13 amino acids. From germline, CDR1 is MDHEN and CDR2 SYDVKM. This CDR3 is CASSFVDSYEQYV. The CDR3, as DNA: TGTGCCAGCAGTTTTGTGGACAGCTACGAGCAGTACGTC.

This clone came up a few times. The CDR3 loop reads CASSDRDYEQYF. The CDR3 region has the DNA TGTGCTAGCTCGGACAGAGACTACGAGCAGTACTTC. J is TRBJ2-7 and V is TRBV12-5; D might be TRBD1 (6 bases). Trimming removed 9 bases at V and 3 bases at J, with 12 bases between. Per germline, CDR1 LGHNT and CDR2 FRNRAP. The CDR3 has 12 residues. Variable domain in full (rest from reference TRBV12-5 and TRBJ2-7): DARVTQTPRHKVTEMGQEVTMRCQPILGHNTVFWYRQTMMQGLELLAYFRNRAPLDDSGMPKDRFSAEMPDATLATLKIQPSEPRDSAVYFCASSDRDYEQYFGPGTRLTVT.